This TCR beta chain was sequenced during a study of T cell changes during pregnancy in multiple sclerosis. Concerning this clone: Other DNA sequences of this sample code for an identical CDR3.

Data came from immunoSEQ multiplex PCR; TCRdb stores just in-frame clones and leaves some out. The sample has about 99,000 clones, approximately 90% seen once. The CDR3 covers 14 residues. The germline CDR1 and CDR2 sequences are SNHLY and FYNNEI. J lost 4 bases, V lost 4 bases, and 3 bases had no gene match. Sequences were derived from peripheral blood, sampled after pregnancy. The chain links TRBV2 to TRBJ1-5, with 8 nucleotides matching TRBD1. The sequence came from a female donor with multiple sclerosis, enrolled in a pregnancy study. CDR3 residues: CASSGTGLNQPQHF. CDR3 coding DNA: TGTGCCAGCAGTGGGACAGGGTTAAATCAGCCCCAGCATTTT.